The present T cell receptor beta chain was sequenced within a study of blood T cell repertoires in COVID-19. As for the study in general: In each case, the material was cDNA or gDNA derived from T cells, B-cell-depleted T cells, or PBMCs.

This clone has only a few counts. Germline values: CDR1 SGHNT, CDR2 YYREEE (reference sequence). After removal of 0 bases from V and 5 bases from J, the junction contained 6 bases not matched to a gene. The CDR3 totals 15 residues. The assay was immunoSEQ multiplex PCR, and TCRdb's table has in-frame clones only and misses some. Of just over 350,000 clones listed, roughly 87% were seen once; the top ten hold 3%. The receptor comes from a woman aged 25 to 39 who had recovered from COVID-19. This chain connects TRBV5-4 to TRBJ2-7; TRBD2 aligns across 9 bases. Material: PBMCs or T cells enriched from blood (not recorded which). CDR3 DNA sequence: TGTGCCAGCAGCTTGGCAGCGGGGGGTTTCCACGAGCAGTACTTC. Protein: CASSLAAGGFHEQYF. The entire variable domain, with the rest obtained from reference TRBV5-4 and TRBJ2-7, is as follows: ETGVTQSPTHLIKTRGQQVTLRCSSQSGHNTVSWYQQALGQGPQFIFQYYREEENGRGNFPPRFSGLQFPNYSSELNVNALELDDSALYLCASSLAAGGFHEQYFGPGTRLTVT.